Sequencing of this T cell receptor beta chain was carried out in a study of CD8+ T cells in alopecia areata. Looking at the study overall: Treatment ran 6 to 18 months, with 6 months of follow-up afterward. Study conclusions and caveats: During tofacitinib treatment, many expanded lesional clones remained in scalp and blood. Lesional scalp, notably in alopecia totalis/universalis, had clonality above that of normal scalp.

On this clone: The antigen is undetermined.

Treatment noted: oral pan-JAK inhibitor, 5-10 mg twice daily. Individuals with alopecia areata gave both lesional scalp punch biopsies and peripheral blood for collection. Investigators isolated RNA and reverse transcribed it into cDNA to act as the sequencing template. Only in-frame clones appear in the TCRdb table, and some are missing; sequencing was by immunoSEQ multiplex PCR. The table records hundreds of thousands of clones, roughly two fifths of them present only once. The germline gives CDR1 SGDLS, CDR2 YYNGEE. V lost 3 bases to trimming and J lost 4 bases; unmatched junction nucleotides: 8. The CDR3 sequence is 15 residues long.

This clonotype originated in a human donor with alopecia areata. The sample was CD4+ T cells sorted from blood, taken around week 31, from a patient treated with tofacitinib. This chain links TRBV9 with TRBJ2-5; 8 bases agree with TRBD2. In nucleotides, the CDR3 is TGTGCCAGCAGCGCGGGAGGGCCTTATGGAGAGACCCAGTACTTC. Translation: CASSAGGPYGETQYF. The full variable domain, rest sourced from reference TRBV9 and TRBJ2-5, is DSGVTQTPKHLITATGQRVTLRCSPRSGDLSVYWYQQSLDQGLQFLIQYYNGEERAKGNILERFSAQQFPDLHSELNLSSLELGDSALYFCASSAGGPYGETQYFGPGTRLLVL.